The rows below give T cell receptor beta chains drawn from one sample of a study of cytomegalovirus exposure and HLA in healthy donors. Using immunoSEQ multiplex PCR, the repertoire was profiled, and TCRdb retains in-frame clones only, with some absent. The table has some 100,000 clones, more than 65% seen once; the top ten hold around 15%. The specimen was PBMCs. These receptors were taken from a woman between 18 and 30 years old in good health and CMV-seropositive. Each CDR3 is given without its conserved first and last residue. The order of the fields is CDR3 protein, V gene, clone size, J gene. A row's size may be missing; if present it is once, few, many or a size class.

ATRRSLSNQPQH | TRBV2 | NA | TRBJ1-5
ASSLRQGVNTIY | TRBV27 | NA | TRBJ1-3
ASSPLATKAGGVKNIQY | TRBV18 | NA | TRBJ2-4
ASSPSSLSTDTQY | TRBV28 | NA | TRBJ2-3
ASSDRRLTEAF | TRBV7-2 | NA | TRBJ1-1
ASSLGPRLEQF | TRBV7-9 | NA | TRBJ2-1
ASSKGVRGKEDEQY | TRBV5-4 | once | TRBJ2-7
ASSTGRRQPQH | TRBV28 | NA | TRBJ1-5
ASTGQPKYEQY | TRBV2 | few | TRBJ2-7
ASSAWGGSSGNTIY | TRBV9 | NA | TRBJ1-3
ASSLAPRSTGELF | TRBV27 | NA | TRBJ2-2
ASKRWGGAAYGYT | TRBV28 | NA | TRBJ1-2
AWSGRSGSYNEQF | TRBV30 | few | TRBJ2-1
ASSRLQGNYGYT | TRBV5-4 | NA | TRBJ1-2
ASSKGGQGGSNQPQH | TRBV21-1 | NA | TRBJ1-5
ASRPGGSVTGELF | TRBV19 | once | TRBJ2-2
ASSSGQGREKLF | TRBV7-9 | NA | TRBJ1-4
ASSTSGSENTGELF | TRBV7-7 | once | TRBJ2-2
ASSVADTQY | TRBV9 | NA | TRBJ2-3
ASSLDRQPVDTIY | TRBV7-2 | NA | TRBJ1-3
AISDPGGGQNYGYT | TRBV10-3 | NA | TRBJ1-2
ASSRGDTDTQY | TRBV18 | NA | TRBJ2-3
AISGAGREAGTRDEQF | TRBV10-3 | NA | TRBJ2-1
ASSFLAGERGEQY | TRBV5-1 | NA | TRBJ2-7